The 27 T cell receptor beta chains reported below all come from one sample, sequenced in a study of blood T cell repertoires in COVID-19. Sequenced by immunoSEQ multiplex PCR; TCRdb stores in-frame clones only, minus some. The table includes roughly 290,000 clones, around 89% detected once. Sequencing was done on a sample of peripheral blood. The receptors were gathered from an older woman with acute or convalescent COVID-19.

CDR3 protein: CASSSWRESSYEQYF. The CDR3 nucleotides read TGTGCCAGCAGTTCATGGCGGGAGAGCTCCTACGAGCAGTACTTC. The rearrangement links TRBV27 to TRBJ2-7, with TRBD2 matching over 7 bases. V was clipped by 4 bases and J by 0 bases; unmatched bases: 6. The CDR3 has 15 amino acids. Germline CDR1 MNHEY, CDR2 SMNVEV (reference sequence).

This sequence joins TRBV24-1 and TRBJ1-6, with 9 bases that match TRBD1. CDR3 size: 15 residues. The germline V gene has CDR1 KGHDR and CDR2 SFDVKD. The V segment lost 4 bases and the J segment 6 bases; nucleotides outside the gene matches: 3. CDR3 loop: CATSEGDRVNSPLHF. CDR3 DNA sequence: TGTGCCACCAGTGAAGGGGACAGGGTTAATTCACCCCTCCACTTT.

The J gene is TRBJ1-6, the V gene TRBV9; D is perhaps TRBD1 (6 bases). Germline CDR1 is SGDLS and CDR2 is YYNGEE. V was cut by 0 bases and J by 7 bases, with 11 bases left in between. There are 15 residues in the CDR3. The chain's CDR3 is CASSVGQEWNSPLHF. The CDR3 bases are TGTGCCAGCAGCGTAGGACAGGAGTGGAATTCACCCCTCCACTTT.

This chain joins TRBV28 and TRBJ2-1; possible D gene TRBD2, 5 bases. The CDR3 is 16 residues long. Germline CDR1 reads MDHEN; CDR2 reads SYDVKM. V gave up 6 bases and J gave up 2 bases, with 17 bases separating them. The CDR3 nucleotides are TGTGCCAGCAGCCGCAGGTTGCGACTACCCTACAATGAGCAGTTCTTC. This gives the protein CASSRRLRLPYNEQFF.

The rearrangement uses TRBV6-6 and TRBJ1-4; D is undetermined. Per germline, CDR1 MNHNY and CDR2 SVGAGI (reference sequence). This CDR3 spans 13 amino acids. V was pared by 0 bases and J by 7 bases, with 6 bases between. CDR3 sequence reads: CASSYSRSEKLFF. As DNA, the CDR3 is TGTGCCAGCAGTTACTCGCGGAGTGAAAAACTGTTTTTT.

This chain connects TRBV29-1 to TRBJ2-7; possibly TRBD2 for D (5 bases). Trimming pared 5 bases from V and 1 base from J, leaving 12 bases between. The CDR3 has 13 amino acids. Germline V gene lookup returns CDR1 SQVTM and CDR2 ANQGSEA. Here the CDR3 DNA reads TGCAGCGTTCGCTCGGACTCTTCCTACGAGCAGTACTTC. It codes for CSVRSDSSYEQYF.

CDR3 nucleotide sequence: TGTGCCAGCAGTTACATCATCTGGGCGGGTGAGCAGTTCTTC. This translates into CASSYIIWAGEQFF. The chain carries TRBV6-5 and TRBJ2-1, with D possibly matching TRBD2 (5 bases). The CDR3 consists of 14 residues. Germline-derived CDR1 and CDR2 are MNHEY and SVGAGI. The V end lost 2 bases, the J end lost 9 bases, and 14 bases lay between the germline ends.

The J gene is TRBJ2-1, the V gene TRBV9; D unclear. With 4 bases removed from V and 6 bases from J, the gap between germline ends came to 11 bases. The V gene's germline CDR1 is SGDLS and CDR2 YYNGEE. CDR3 size: 13 residues. The CDR3 is CASSPPALNEQFF. CDR3 DNA sequence: TGTGCCAGCAGCCCCCCAGCGCTCAATGAGCAGTTCTTC.

The J gene is TRBJ2-2, the V gene TRBV3-1 (or the pseudogene TRBV3-2); 7 bases map to TRBD1. In germline, CDR1 is LGHDT, CDR2 YNNKEL (reference sequence). V lost 4 bases and J lost 8; bases outside the gene matches: 10. The CDR3 extends over 15 amino acids. The CDR3 sequence: CASSRWTGVSGELFF. The DNA of the CDR3 is TGTGCCAGCAGCCGGTGGACAGGCGTAAGTGGGGAGCTGTTTTTT.

This chain joins TRBV7-2 and TRBJ1-2; no clear D. The length of the CDR3 is 16 residues. Trimming removed 1 base at V and 8 bases at J, with 20 bases between. The germline V gene encodes CDR1 SGHTA and CDR2 FQGNSA. The CDR3 bases are TGTGCCAGCAGCTTAGGTGGTAAGCAGACCCTAGGAGGCTACACCTTC. Residues: CASSLGGKQTLGGYTF. Complete variable domain (other parts from reference TRBV7-2 and TRBJ1-2): GAGVSQSPSNKVTEKGKDVELRCDPISGHTALYWYRQSLGQGLEFLIYFQGNSAPDKSGLPSDRFSAERTGGSVSTLTIQRTQQEDSAVYLCASSLGGKQTLGGYTFGSGTRLTVV.

The rearrangement links TRBV27 to TRBJ1-4; D not certain. The CDR3 totals 14 residues. The V and J ends lost 5 bases and 0 bases respectively, with 7 bases between them. The V gene's germline CDR1 is MNHEY and CDR2 SMNVEV (reference sequence). The CDR3 is CASSPLTTNEKLFF. CDR3 nucleotides: TGTGCCAGCAGTCCCCTAACAACTAATGAAAAACTGTTTTTT.

V usage is TRBV5-4 and J usage is TRBJ2-3, with D maybe TRBD1 (5 bases). This CDR3 comprises 13 residues. Germline V gene lookup returns CDR1 SGHNT and CDR2 YYREEE (reference sequence). The germline V and J ends were trimmed by 5 bases and 0 bases, with 7 bases remaining between them. The CDR3 nucleotides are TGTGCCAGCAGGTGGACAAGCACAGATACGCAGTATTTT. Amino acids: CASRWTSTDTQYF.

About this clone: The junction departs from germline at one end; a sequencing error may be responsible. The same CDR3 can be traced to other DNA sequences in this sample. The V gene is TRBV30, the J gene TRBJ1-3, with a tentative D call TRBD1 (5 bases). The CDR3 totals 15 residues. Germline V lookup: CDR1 GTSNPN, CDR2 SVGIG (reference sequence). The DNA for the CDR3 is TGCGCCTGGAGTGTCAAGGGGCAGGGAAGAAACACCATATATTTT. This gives the protein CAWSVKGQGRNTIYF.

Remarks on this clone: Within the sample, other DNA sequences also encode this same CDR3. The rearrangement uses TRBV6-5 and TRBJ2-7; possible D gene TRBD1, 6 bases. V was trimmed by 6 bases and J by 1 base, leaving 10 bases between them. The germline V gene encodes CDR1 MNHEY and CDR2 SVGAGI. The CDR3 totals 13 residues. In DNA, the CDR3 is TGTGCCAGCAGCCCGGACAGTTCCTACGAGCAGTACTTC. This translates into CASSPDSSYEQYF.

The chain combines TRBV11-3 with TRBJ2-1; 8 positions agree with TRBD2. Germline CDR1 reads SGHNT; CDR2 reads YENEEA. There are 19 residues in the CDR3. V gave up 6 bases and J gave up 0 bases; unmatched junction bases: 16. The CDR3 loop is CASSSVRAGVNPSYNEQFF. CDR3 bases: TGTGCCAGCAGTAGTGTTCGAGCGGGGGTTAACCCCTCCTACAATGAGCAGTTCTTC.

The chain uses TRBV28 and TRBJ1-6; D ambiguous. This CDR3 spans 15 amino acids. Germline CDR1 MDHEN, CDR2 SYDVKM. Trimming took off 3 bases at V and 3 bases at J, with 9 bases between the two ends. The CDR3 nucleotides read TGTGCCAGCAGTTTGGGAGGGATCTATAATTCACCCCTCCACTTT. Amino acids: CASSLGGIYNSPLHF.

The rearrangement uses TRBV3-1 (or the pseudogene TRBV3-2) and TRBJ1-1; the D is unclear. The CDR3 totals 11 residues. Germline V lookup: CDR1 LGHDT, CDR2 YNNKEL (reference sequence). Between the trimmed V and J ends, which lost 3 bases and 7 bases, there was a span of 6 bases. CDR3 sequence: CASSHRGEAFF. CDR3 in DNA: TGTGCCAGCAGCCACCGGGGTGAAGCTTTCTTT.

There are a few counts of this clone. This CDR3 reads CASLFGTGNTIYF. The CDR3 DNA reads as TGTGCCAGCCTCTTCGGGACTGGAAACACCATATATTTT. This chain connects TRBV11-2 to TRBJ1-3; D is ambiguous. CDR3 length: 13 amino acids. The V end was cut by 8 bases, the J end by 2 bases, with 10 bases between. Germline V gene sequence: CDR1 SGHAT, CDR2 FQNNGV.

The chain links TRBV5-1 to TRBJ2-5, with 8 positions matching TRBD2. The CDR3 totals 16 residues. Trimming at V came to 1 base and at J to 2 bases, leaving 7 bases not matched to a gene. The germline CDR1 and CDR2 sequences are SGHRS and YFSETQ. The CDR3 DNA reads as TGCGCCAGCAGCTTGATACTAGCGGTGGGGCAAGAGACCCAGTACTTC. Protein: CASSLILAVGQETQYF.

This clone was seen a few times. Here the CDR3 DNA reads TGTGCCAGTAGCCCGGGGGGGACCCAGTACTTC. Translating it yields CASSPGGTQYF. This chain links TRBV19 with TRBJ2-5; 7 bases are a match to TRBD2. Per germline, CDR1 LNHDA and CDR2 SQIVND (reference sequence). The CDR3 runs 11 residues. The trim removed 6 bases at V and 7 bases at J, leaving 2 bases unmatched.

This chain joins TRBV27 and TRBJ2-4; tentatively, D is TRBD1 (6 bases). This CDR3 region has 17 residues. Germline CDR1 and CDR2: MNHEY and SMNVEV (reference sequence). The V gene lost 6 bases and the J gene lost 1 base, with 19 bases spanning the gap. CDR3 loop: CASRSPYRAGAKNIQYF. CDR3 DNA: TGTGCCAGCAGGTCCCCTTACAGGGCAGGGGCCAAAAACATTCAGTACTTC.

The chain joins TRBV6-2 or TRBV6-3 to TRBJ2-3; D perhaps matches TRBD2 (6 bases). Trimming removed 2 bases at V and 0 bases at J, with 21 bases between. Germline V gene lookup returns CDR1 MNHEY and CDR2 SVGEGT. The length of the CDR3 is 19 residues. CDR3 loop: CASSYRPPISGISTDTQYF. The CDR3 DNA sequence: TGTGCCAGCAGTTACCGCCCCCCGATTAGCGGAATCAGCACAGATACGCAGTATTTT.

In this sample, this clone turned up a few times. V usage is TRBV5-6 and J usage is TRBJ1-2; D perhaps matches TRBD1 (5 bases). V was pared by 0 bases and J by 4 bases, with 7 bases between. The CDR3 is made up of 13 amino acids. The germline V gene encodes CDR1 SGHDT and CDR2 YYEEEE. The CDR3 sequence: CASSLGQLYGYTF. CDR3 nucleotide sequence: TGTGCCAGCAGCTTGGGACAGCTCTATGGCTACACCTTC.

The rearrangement joins TRBV27 to TRBJ2-1; TRBD2 matches at 16 bases. Trimming cost V 5 bases and J 7 bases; bases outside gene matches: 8. The CDR3 length is 17 residues. Per the germline V gene, CDR1 is MNHEY and CDR2 is SMNVEV (reference sequence). DNA for the CDR3: TGTGCCAGCAGTCACTTGAAGGGACTAGCGGGAGGGAATGAGCAGTTCTTC. It encodes CASSHLKGLAGGNEQFF.

V gene TRBV27 combines with J gene TRBJ2-3; possible D gene TRBD1, 5 bases. The CDR3 contains 16 residues. Germline V gives CDR1 MNHEY, CDR2 SMNVEV (reference sequence). Between the trimmed V and J ends, which lost 4 bases and 2 bases, there was a span of 16 bases. CDR3 coding DNA: TGTGCCAGCAGTTACCAGGGTTTTCTCGACACAGATACGCAGTATTTT. This gives the protein CASSYQGFLDTDTQYF.

The CDR3 spells CASSLGAQVSYEQYF. CDR3 bases: TGTGCCAGCAGCTTAGGGGCACAAGTATCCTACGAGCAGTACTTC. The rearrangement joins TRBV11-1 to TRBJ2-7; D call uncertain. Per germline, CDR1 SGHAT and CDR2 FQDESV (reference sequence). Trimming left V 1 base short and J 1 base short, with 11 bases between. The CDR3 covers 15 residues.

This clone appeared once. V is TRBV7-2 and J is TRBJ2-7; D is unclear. V lost 4 bases and J lost 5, with 12 bases in between. The CDR3 is made up of 13 amino acids. Germline assignment: CDR1 SGHTA and CDR2 FQGNSA. CDR3 region: CASSSVSGDEQYF. CDR3 sequence (DNA): TGTGCCAGCAGCTCCGTGTCCGGAGACGAGCAGTACTTC.